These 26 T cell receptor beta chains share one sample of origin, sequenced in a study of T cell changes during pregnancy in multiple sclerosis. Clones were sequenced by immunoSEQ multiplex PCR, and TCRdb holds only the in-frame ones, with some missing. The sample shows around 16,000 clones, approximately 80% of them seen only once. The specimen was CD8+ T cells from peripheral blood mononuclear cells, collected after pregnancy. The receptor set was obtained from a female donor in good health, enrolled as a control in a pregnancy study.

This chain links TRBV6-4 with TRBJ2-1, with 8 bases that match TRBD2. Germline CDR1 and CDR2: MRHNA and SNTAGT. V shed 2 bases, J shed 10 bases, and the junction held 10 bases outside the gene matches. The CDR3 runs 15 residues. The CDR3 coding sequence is TGTGCCAGCAGTGACGACCCGGGAGGGCCGGGGGAGCAGTTCTTC. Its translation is CASSDDPGGPGEQFF.

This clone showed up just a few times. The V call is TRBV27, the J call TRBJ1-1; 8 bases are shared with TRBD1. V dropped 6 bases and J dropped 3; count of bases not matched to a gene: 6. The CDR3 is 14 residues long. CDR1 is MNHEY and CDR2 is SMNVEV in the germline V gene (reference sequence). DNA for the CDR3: TGTGCCAGCAGCAGGACAGGGATGGACACTGAAGCTTTCTTT. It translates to CASSRTGMDTEAFF.

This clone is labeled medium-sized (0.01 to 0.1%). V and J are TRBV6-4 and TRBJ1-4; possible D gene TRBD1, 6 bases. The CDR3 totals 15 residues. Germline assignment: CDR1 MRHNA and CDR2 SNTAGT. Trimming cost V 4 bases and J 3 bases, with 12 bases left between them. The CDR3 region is CASSAQGDPNEKLFF. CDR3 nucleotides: TGTGCCAGCAGTGCACAGGGAGATCCTAATGAAAAACTGTTTTTT.

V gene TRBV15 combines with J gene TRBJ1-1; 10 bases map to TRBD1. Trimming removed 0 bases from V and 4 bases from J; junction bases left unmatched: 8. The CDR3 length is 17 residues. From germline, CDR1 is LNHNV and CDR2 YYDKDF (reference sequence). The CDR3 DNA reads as TGTGCCACCAGCAGAGATACGACAGGGGGCTGGGGCACTGAAGCTTTCTTT. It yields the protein CATSRDTTGGWGTEAFF.

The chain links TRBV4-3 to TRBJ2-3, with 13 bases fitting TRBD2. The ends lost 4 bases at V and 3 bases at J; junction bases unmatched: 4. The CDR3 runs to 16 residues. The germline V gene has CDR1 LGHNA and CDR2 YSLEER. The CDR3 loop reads CASSRRTSGGTDTQYF. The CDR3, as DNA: TGCGCCAGCAGCCGACGGACTAGCGGGGGAACAGATACGCAGTATTTT.

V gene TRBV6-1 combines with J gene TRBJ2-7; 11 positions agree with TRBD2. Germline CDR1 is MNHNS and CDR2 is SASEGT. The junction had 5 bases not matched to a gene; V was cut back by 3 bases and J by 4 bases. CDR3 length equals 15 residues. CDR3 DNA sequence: TGTGCCAGCAGTGAGAGGCTAGCGGGGGGTTACGAGCAGTACTTC. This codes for CASSERLAGGYEQYF.

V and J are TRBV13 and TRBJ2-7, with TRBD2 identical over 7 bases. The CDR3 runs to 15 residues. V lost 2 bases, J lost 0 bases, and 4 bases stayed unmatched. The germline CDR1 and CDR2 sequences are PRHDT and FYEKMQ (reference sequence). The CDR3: CASSLPSGGSYEQYF. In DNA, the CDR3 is TGTGCCAGCAGCTTACCTAGCGGAGGCTCCTACGAGCAGTACTTC.

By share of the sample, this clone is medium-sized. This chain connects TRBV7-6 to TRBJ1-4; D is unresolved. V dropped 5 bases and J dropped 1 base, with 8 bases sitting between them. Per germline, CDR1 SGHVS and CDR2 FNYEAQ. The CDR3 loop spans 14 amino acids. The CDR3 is CASSPGETNEKLFF. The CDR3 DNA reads TGTGCCAGCAGCCCCGGTGAAACTAATGAAAAACTGTTTTTT.

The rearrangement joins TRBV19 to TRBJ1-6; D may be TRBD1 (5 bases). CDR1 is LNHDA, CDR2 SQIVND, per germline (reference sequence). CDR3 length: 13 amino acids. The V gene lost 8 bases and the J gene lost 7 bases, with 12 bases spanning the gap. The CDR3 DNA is TGTGCCAGTCGTGGAGGGGCGAATTCACCCCTCCACTTT. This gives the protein CASRGGANSPLHF.

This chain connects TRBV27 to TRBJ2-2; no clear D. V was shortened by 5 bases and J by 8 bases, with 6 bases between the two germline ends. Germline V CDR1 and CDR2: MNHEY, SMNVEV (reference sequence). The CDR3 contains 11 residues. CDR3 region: CASSNGGELFF. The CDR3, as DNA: TGTGCCAGCAGTAACGGGGGGGAGCTGTTTTTT.

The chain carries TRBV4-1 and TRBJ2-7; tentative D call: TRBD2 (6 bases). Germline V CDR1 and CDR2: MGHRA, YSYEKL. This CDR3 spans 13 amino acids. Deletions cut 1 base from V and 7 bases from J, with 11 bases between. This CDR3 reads CASSQVSGREQYF. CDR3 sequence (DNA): TGCGCCAGCAGCCAAGTCTCAGGGAGGGAGCAGTACTTC.

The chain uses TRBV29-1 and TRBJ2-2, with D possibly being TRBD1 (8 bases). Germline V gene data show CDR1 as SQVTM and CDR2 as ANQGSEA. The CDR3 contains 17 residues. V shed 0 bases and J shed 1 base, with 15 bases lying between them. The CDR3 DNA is TGCAGCGTTGAAGACAGGGGGCGGGAGAGGAACACCGGGGAGCTGTTTTTT. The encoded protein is CSVEDRGRERNTGELFF.

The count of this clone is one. The CDR3 DNA reads TGTGCCTGGAGTACCAGCGGGAGGGAGACCGGGGAGCTGTTTTTT. Translation: CAWSTSGRETGELFF. The rearrangement joins TRBV30 to TRBJ2-2; 10 bases map to TRBD2. V gave up 2 bases and J gave up 5 bases; unmatched junction bases: 5. Germline CDR1 GTSNPN, CDR2 SVGIG (reference sequence). The CDR3 extends over 15 amino acids.

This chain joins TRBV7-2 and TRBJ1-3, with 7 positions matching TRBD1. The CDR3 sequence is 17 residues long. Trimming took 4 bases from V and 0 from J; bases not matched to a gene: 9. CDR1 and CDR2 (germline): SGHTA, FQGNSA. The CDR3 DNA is TGTGCCAGCAGCTCCAAATCGACAGGGTTCTCTGGAAACACCATATATTTT. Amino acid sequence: CASSSKSTGFSGNTIYF.

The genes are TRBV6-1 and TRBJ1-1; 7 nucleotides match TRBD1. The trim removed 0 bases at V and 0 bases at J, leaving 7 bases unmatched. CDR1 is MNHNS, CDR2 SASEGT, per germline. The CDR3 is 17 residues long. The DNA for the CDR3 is TGTGCCAGCAGTGAAGCGAAGGGGGCCGGGGTGAACACTGAAGCTTTCTTT. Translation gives CASSEAKGAGVNTEAFF.

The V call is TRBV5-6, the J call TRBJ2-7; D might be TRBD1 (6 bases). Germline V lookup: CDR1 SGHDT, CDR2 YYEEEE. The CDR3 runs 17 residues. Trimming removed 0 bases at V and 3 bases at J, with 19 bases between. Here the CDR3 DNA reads TGTGCCAGCAGCTTGGCTGGGCAGGGGATAGTAGACTACGAGCAGTACTTC. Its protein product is CASSLAGQGIVDYEQYF.

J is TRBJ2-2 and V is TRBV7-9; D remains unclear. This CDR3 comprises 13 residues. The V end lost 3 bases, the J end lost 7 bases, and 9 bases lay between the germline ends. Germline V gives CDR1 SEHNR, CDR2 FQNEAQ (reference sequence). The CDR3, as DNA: TGTGCCAGCAGCTTCCAGGAATTCGGGGAGCTGTTTTTT. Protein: CASSFQEFGELFF.

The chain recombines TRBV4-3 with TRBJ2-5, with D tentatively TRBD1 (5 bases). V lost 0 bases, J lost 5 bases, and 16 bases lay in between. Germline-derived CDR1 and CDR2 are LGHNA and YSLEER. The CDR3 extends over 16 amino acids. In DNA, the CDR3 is TGCGCCAGCAGCCAAGATAGGGCAGGGCGTGGGGAGACCCAGTACTTC. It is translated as CASSQDRAGRGETQYF.

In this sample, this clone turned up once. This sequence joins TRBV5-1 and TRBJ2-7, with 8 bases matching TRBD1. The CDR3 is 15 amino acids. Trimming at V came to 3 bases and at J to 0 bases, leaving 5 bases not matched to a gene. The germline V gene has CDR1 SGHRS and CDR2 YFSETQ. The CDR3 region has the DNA TGCGCCAGCAGCTACGGGACAGGTGTCTCCTACGAGCAGTACTTC. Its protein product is CASSYGTGVSYEQYF.

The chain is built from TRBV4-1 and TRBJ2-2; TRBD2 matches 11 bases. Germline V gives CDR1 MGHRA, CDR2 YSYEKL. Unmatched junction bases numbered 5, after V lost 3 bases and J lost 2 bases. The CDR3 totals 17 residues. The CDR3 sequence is CASSQISGGANTGELFF. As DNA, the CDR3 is TGCGCCAGCAGCCAGATTAGCGGGGGGGCCAACACCGGGGAGCTGTTTTTT.

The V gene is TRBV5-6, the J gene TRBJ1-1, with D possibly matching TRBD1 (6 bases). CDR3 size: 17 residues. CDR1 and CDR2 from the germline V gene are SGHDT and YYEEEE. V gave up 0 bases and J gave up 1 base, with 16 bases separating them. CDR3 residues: CASSLAMGGGGNTEAFF. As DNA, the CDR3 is TGTGCCAGCAGCTTGGCTATGGGGGGAGGGGGGAACACTGAAGCTTTCTTT.

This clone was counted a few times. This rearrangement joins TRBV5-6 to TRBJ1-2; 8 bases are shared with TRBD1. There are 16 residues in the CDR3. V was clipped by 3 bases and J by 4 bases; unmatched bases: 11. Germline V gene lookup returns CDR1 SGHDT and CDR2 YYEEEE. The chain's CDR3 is CASSSLRTGNIYGYTF. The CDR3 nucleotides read TGTGCCAGCAGCTCCCTCCGGACAGGGAATATCTATGGCTACACCTTC.

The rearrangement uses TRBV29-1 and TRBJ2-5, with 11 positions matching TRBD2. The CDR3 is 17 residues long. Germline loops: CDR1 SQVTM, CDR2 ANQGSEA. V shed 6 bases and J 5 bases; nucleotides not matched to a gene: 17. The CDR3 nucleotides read TGCAGCGTCGTGGACAGGGGTAGCGGGAGGGCCTGGGAGACCCAGTACTTC. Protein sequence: CSVVDRGSGRAWETQYF.

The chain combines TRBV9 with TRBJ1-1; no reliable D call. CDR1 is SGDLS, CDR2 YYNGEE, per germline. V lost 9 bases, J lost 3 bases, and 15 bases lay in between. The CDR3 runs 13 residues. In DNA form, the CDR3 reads TGTGCCAACCCCGGGAGGTTGGACACTGAAGCTTTCTTT. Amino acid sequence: CANPGRLDTEAFF.

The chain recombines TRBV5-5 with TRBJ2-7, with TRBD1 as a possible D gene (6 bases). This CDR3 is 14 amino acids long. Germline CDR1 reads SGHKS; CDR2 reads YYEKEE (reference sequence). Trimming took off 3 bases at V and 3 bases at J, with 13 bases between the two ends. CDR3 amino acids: CASSYGQRIYEQYF. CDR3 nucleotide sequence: TGTGCCAGCAGCTACGGACAGCGGATCTACGAGCAGTACTTC.

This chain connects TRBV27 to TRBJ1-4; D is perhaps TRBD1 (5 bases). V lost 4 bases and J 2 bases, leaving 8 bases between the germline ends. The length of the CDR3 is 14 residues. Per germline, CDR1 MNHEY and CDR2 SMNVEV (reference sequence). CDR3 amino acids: CASSWGGTNEKLFF. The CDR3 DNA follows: TGTGCCAGCAGTTGGGGGGGGACTAATGAAAAACTGTTTTTT.